These 9 T cell receptor beta chains originate from one sample sequenced in a study of OX40 agonist ivuxolimab in advanced cancers. Libraries were prepared by immunoSEQ multiplex PCR; TCRdb keeps only in-frame clonotypes and omits some of them. The sample includes under 85,000 clones, 86% of them seen just once. Specimen: CD4+ or CD8+ T cells sorted from blood, collected in a trial of the OX40 agonist ivuxolimab. The receptors here all came from an adult with an advanced solid tumor such as melanoma, head and neck, liver or kidney cancer.

The chain uses TRBV4-1 and TRBJ1-3; 9 bases map to TRBD1. Germline V CDR1 and CDR2: MGHRA, YSYEKL. V was clipped by 0 bases and J by 2 bases; unmatched bases: 2. The CDR3 runs 16 residues. The CDR3: CASSQEWTGAGNTIYF. The CDR3 DNA is TGCGCCAGCAGCCAAGAGTGGACAGGGGCTGGAAACACCATATATTTT.

V is TRBV28 and J is TRBJ1-1, with a possible D match to TRBD1 (6 bases). This CDR3 is built from 14 residues. Germline V gene data show CDR1 as MDHEN and CDR2 as SYDVKM. Between the trimmed V and J ends, which lost 8 bases and 4 bases, there was a span of 17 bases. This chain's CDR3 is CASGLGGGSTEAFF. In DNA, the CDR3 is TGTGCCAGCGGCTTAGGGGGGGGGAGCACTGAAGCTTTCTTT.

This sequence joins TRBV7-9 and TRBJ2-5, with TRBD1 identical over 8 bases. The CDR3 has 13 amino acids. With V trimmed by 5 bases and J by 7 bases, 6 bases remained unmatched. Germline V gene sequence: CDR1 SEHNR, CDR2 FQNEAQ (reference sequence). The CDR3 DNA reads TGTGCCAGCAGCCAAGCAACAGGGGGGACCCAGTACTTC. Encoded protein: CASSQATGGTQYF.

The chain couples TRBV9 to TRBJ1-6, with D uncertain. CDR3 size: 15 residues. Trimming left V 4 bases short and J 4 bases short, with 12 bases between. Germline assignment: CDR1 SGDLS and CDR2 YYNGEE. In DNA form, the CDR3 reads TGTGCCAGCAGCCCCCGTTGGGTGTATAATTCACCCCTCCACTTT. Its protein product is CASSPRWVYNSPLHF.

This chain joins TRBV2 and TRBJ1-2; no clear D. CDR3 length: 11 residues. Trimming stripped 8 bases from V and 1 base from J, with 5 bases between. Germline loops: CDR1 SNHLY, CDR2 FYNNEI. For the CDR3, the DNA is TGTGCCAGCTCTTTTAACTATGGCTACACCTTC. Protein: CASSFNYGYTF.

The chain has TRBV18 and TRBJ2-7; 7 bases match TRBD1. From germline, CDR1 is KGHSH and CDR2 LQKENI. J lost 2 bases, V lost 8 bases, and 9 bases had no gene match. This CDR3 contains 14 residues. The CDR3 sequence is CASTAGTVTYEQYF. DNA of the CDR3: TGTGCCAGCACCGCCGGGACAGTAACCTACGAGCAGTACTTC.

The genes are TRBV19 and TRBJ2-7; the match to TRBD1 covers 8 bases. V gave up 5 bases and J gave up 2 bases; unmatched junction bases: 5. Germline V gene sequence: CDR1 LNHDA, CDR2 SQIVND (reference sequence). The length of the CDR3 is 14 residues. Here the CDR3 DNA reads TGTGCCAGTAGTGTGGACAGGGCCACCTACGAGCAGTACTTC. Protein product: CASSVDRATYEQYF.

The V gene is TRBV6-4, the J gene TRBJ2-5; D is unclear. CDR1 MRHNA and CDR2 SNTAGT come from the germline V gene. The CDR3 extends over 16 amino acids. Trimming removed 4 bases from V and 1 base from J, with 16 bases in between. The CDR3 sequence: CASSGHRRPSQETQYF. The DNA of the CDR3 is TGTGCCAGCAGTGGGCACCGGAGACCCTCCCAAGAGACCCAGTACTTC.

The chain recombines TRBV4-1 with TRBJ2-7, with D possibly matching TRBD2 (7 bases). V was trimmed by 4 bases and J by 3 bases, leaving 13 bases between them. The CDR3 extends over 14 amino acids. Per germline, CDR1 MGHRA and CDR2 YSYEKL. CDR3 residues: CASSLGGGGYEQYF. The CDR3 nucleotides are TGCGCCAGCAGCCTTGGGGGGGGCGGCTACGAGCAGTACTTC.